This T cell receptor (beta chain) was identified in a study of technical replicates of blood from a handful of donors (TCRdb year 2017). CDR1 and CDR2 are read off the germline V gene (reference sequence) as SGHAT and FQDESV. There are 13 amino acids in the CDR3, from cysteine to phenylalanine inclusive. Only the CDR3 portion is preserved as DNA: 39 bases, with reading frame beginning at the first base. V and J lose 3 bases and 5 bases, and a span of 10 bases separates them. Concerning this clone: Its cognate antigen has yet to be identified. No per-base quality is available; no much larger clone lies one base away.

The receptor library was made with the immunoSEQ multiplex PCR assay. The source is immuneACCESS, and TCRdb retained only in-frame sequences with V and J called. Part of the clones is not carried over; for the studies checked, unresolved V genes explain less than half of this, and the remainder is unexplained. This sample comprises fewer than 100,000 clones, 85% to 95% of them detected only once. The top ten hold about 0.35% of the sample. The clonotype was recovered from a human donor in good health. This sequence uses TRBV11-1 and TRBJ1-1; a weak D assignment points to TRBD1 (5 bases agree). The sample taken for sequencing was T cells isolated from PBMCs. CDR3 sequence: CASSFQGWTEAFF. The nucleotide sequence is TGTGCCAGCAGCTTCCAGGGTTGGACTGAAGCTTTCTTT. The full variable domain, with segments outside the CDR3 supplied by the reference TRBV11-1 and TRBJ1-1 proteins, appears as EAEVAQSPRYKITEKSQAVAFWCDPISGHATLYWYRQILGQGPELLVQFQDESVVDDSQLPKDRFSAERLKGVDSTLKIQPAELGDSAMYLCASSFQGWTEAFFGQGTRLTVV.